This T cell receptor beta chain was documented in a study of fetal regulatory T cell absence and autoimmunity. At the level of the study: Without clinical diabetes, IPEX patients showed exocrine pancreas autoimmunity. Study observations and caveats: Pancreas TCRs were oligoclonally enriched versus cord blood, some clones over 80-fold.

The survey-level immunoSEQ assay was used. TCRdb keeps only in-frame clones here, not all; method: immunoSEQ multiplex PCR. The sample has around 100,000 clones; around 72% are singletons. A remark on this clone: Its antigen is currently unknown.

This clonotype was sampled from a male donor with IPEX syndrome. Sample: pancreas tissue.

CDR3 sequence (DNA): TGTGCCACCAGCAGAGATCGAGGGTATGGCTACACCTTC. Translated, it gives CATSRDRGYGYTF. The chain joins TRBV15 to TRBJ1-2; D gene unclear. CDR3 length: 13 amino acids. From germline, CDR1 is LNHNV and CDR2 YYDKDF (reference sequence). The ends were cut back, 0 bases at V and 5 bases at J, with 7 bases in the middle.